This T cell receptor beta chain came from a study of T cell responses to AZD1222 COVID-19 vaccine. Method: immunoSEQ multiplex PCR; TCRdb's copy keeps in-frame clones and lacks some. The sample has around 160,000 clones, about 90% seen once. Germline V gene sequence: CDR1 SGHTA, CDR2 FQGNSA. This CDR3 has 14 amino acids. V gave up 2 bases and J gave up 11 bases, with 16 bases separating them. The chain is built from TRBV7-2 and TRBJ1-5; D gene ambiguous. The sequence was obtained from an adult in good health. Source: peripheral blood, taken on day 0 of MenACWY control vaccination. CDR3 protein: CASSLNGGREAQHF. Written as DNA, the CDR3 is TGTGCCAGCAGCTTAAACGGAGGGCGTGAGGCCCAGCATTTT. The full variable domain, with the rest looked up from reference TRBV7-2 and TRBJ1-5, is GAGVSQSPSNKVTEKGKDVELRCDPISGHTALYWYRQSLGQGLEFLIYFQGNSAPDKSGLPSDRFSAERTGGSVSTLTIQRTQQEDSAVYLCASSLNGGREAQHFGDGTRLSIL.